Below, 21 T cell receptor beta chains from the same sample are listed, as sequenced in a study of shared clonotypes between healthy human individuals. Data came from immunoSEQ multiplex PCR; TCRdb stores just in-frame clones and leaves some out. The table includes 2.3 million or so clones, about 92% detected once. The source material was naive CD4+ T cells from PBMCs. Noted subset: CD45RA+ positively selected. Source of these receptors: a man aged 18-30 years in good health. Some clones in this sample may be carry-over from other donors' samples.

The chain has TRBV28 and TRBJ2-1, with TRBD1 as a possible D gene (5 bases). Deletions cut 7 bases from V and 0 bases from J, with 16 bases between. This CDR3 has 16 amino acids. CDR1 MDHEN and CDR2 SYDVKM come from the germline V gene. CDR3 sequence reads: CASTPVKGPSYNEQFF. The CDR3 DNA sequence: TGTGCCAGCACGCCCGTGAAGGGGCCCTCCTACAATGAGCAGTTCTTC.

V usage is TRBV25-1 and J usage is TRBJ1-2; 9 nucleotides align to TRBD1. V was pared by 6 bases and J by 0 bases, with 5 bases of the junction left unmatched. The CDR3 contains 15 residues. Germline values: CDR1 MGHDK, CDR2 SYGVNS. CDR3 region: CASRMGTGSNYGYTF. For the CDR3, the DNA is TGTGCCAGCAGGATGGGGACAGGGTCTAACTATGGCTACACCTTC.

J is TRBJ2-1 and V is TRBV6-5; D is possibly TRBD2 (6 bases). The CDR3 has 16 residues. Trimming stripped 2 bases from V and 2 bases from J, with 13 bases between. Germline CDR1 and CDR2: MNHEY and SVGAGI. The CDR3 bases are TGTGCCAGCAGTTACGGGCTAACGGGGGCCTACAATGAGCAGTTCTTC. As protein: CASSYGLTGAYNEQFF.

This rearrangement joins TRBV29-1 to TRBJ2-1; D call uncertain. Germline V gene data show CDR1 as SQVTM and CDR2 as ANQGSEA. The V end was cut by 6 bases, the J end by 0 bases, with 18 bases between. The CDR3 consists of 16 residues. CDR3 coding DNA: TGCAGCGTCCTATCGGTAGAACCGAGCTCCTACAATGAGCAGTTCTTC. This encodes CSVLSVEPSSYNEQFF.

The chain couples TRBV5-1 to TRBJ2-2; 10 bases fit TRBD2. Trimming removed 4 bases from V and 0 bases from J; junction bases left unmatched: 6. CDR3 length equals 17 residues. Germline lookup yields CDR1 SGHRS and CDR2 YFSETQ. CDR3 region: CASSQLAGVANTGELFF. The CDR3 DNA sequence: TGCGCCAGCAGCCAGCTAGCGGGAGTCGCGAACACCGGGGAGCTGTTTTTT.

The count of this clone is one. CDR3 DNA sequence: TGCGCCAGCAGCTTGGATCCGACTAGCACACACAATGAGCAGTTCTTC. This codes for CASSLDPTSTHNEQFF. The chain combines TRBV5-1 with TRBJ2-1; 7 bases are a match to TRBD2. Looked up from germline, CDR1 is SGHRS and CDR2 is YFSETQ. The J segment lost 5 bases and the V segment lost 0 bases, leaving 8 bases of the junction unmatched. This CDR3 has 16 amino acids.

This sequence joins TRBV7-6 and TRBJ2-1, with 7 bases that match TRBD2. V dropped 5 bases and J dropped 6; count of bases not matched to a gene: 4. CDR3 size: 13 residues. The V gene's germline CDR1 is SGHVS and CDR2 FNYEAQ. The CDR3 DNA is TGTGCCAGCAGCCCAGGACTAGTCAATGAGCAGTTCTTC. Translating it yields CASSPGLVNEQFF. Complete variable domain (other parts from reference TRBV7-6 and TRBJ2-1): GAGVSQSPRYKVTKRGQDVALRCDPISGHVSLYWYRQALGQGPEFLTYFNYEAQQDKSGLPNDRFSAERPEGSISTLTIQRTEQRDSAMYRCASSPGLVNEQFFGPGTRLTVL.

The rearrangement links TRBV9 to TRBJ2-1; tentatively, D is TRBD1 (5 bases). Trimming shortened V by 4 bases and J by 1 base, and 12 bases separated the two germline ends. The germline V gene has CDR1 SGDLS and CDR2 YYNGEE. The CDR3 is 15 amino acids. This CDR3 is CASSPRTFSYNEQFF. The CDR3, as DNA: TGTGCCAGCAGCCCTCGGACATTTTCCTACAATGAGCAGTTCTTC.

Concerning this clone: This sample also contains other DNA sequences that code for the same CDR3. V usage is TRBV27 and J usage is TRBJ2-5; possibly TRBD1 or TRBD2 for D (6 bases each). The CDR3 has 14 amino acids. Per germline, CDR1 MNHEY and CDR2 SMNVEV (reference sequence). The V gene lost 6 bases and the J gene lost 5 bases, with 16 bases spanning the gap. The CDR3 DNA sequence: TGTGCCAGCAGCCTGGACCGGAGGGGGGAGACCCAGTACTTC. Protein: CASSLDRRGETQYF.

The chain links TRBV28 to TRBJ2-1; 12 bases map to TRBD2. The CDR3 is 18 residues long. CDR1 MDHEN and CDR2 SYDVKM come from the germline V gene. V lost 1 base, J lost 7 bases, and 11 bases stayed unmatched. CDR3 in amino acids: CASSLYPSGRAVTNEQFF. CDR3 coding DNA: TGTGCCAGCAGTTTATATCCTAGCGGGAGGGCCGTTACAAATGAGCAGTTCTTC.

The chain has TRBV7-9 and TRBJ1-4, with D possibly TRBD1 on 6 matching bases. The CDR3 has 17 amino acids. Trimming stripped 5 bases from V and 0 bases from J, with 16 bases between. Germline lookup yields CDR1 SEHNR and CDR2 FQNEAQ (reference sequence). For the CDR3, the DNA is TGTGCCAGCAGCCGCCGGCGGGGGGCCGCAACTAATGAAAAACTGTTTTTT. Translating gives CASSRRRGAATNEKLFF.

This chain joins TRBV2 and TRBJ2-7, with 7 nucleotides matching TRBD1. CDR3 size: 14 residues. Germline-derived CDR1 and CDR2 are SNHLY and FYNNEI. Germline trimming cut 6 bases from V and 6 bases from J; bases unmatched to any gene: 11. The CDR3, as DNA: TGTGCCAGCAGCTCGCTTACAGGGGTGGGCGAGCAGTACTTC. It translates to CASSSLTGVGEQYF.

J is TRBJ2-7 and V is TRBV6-6; 9 nucleotides agree with TRBD1. V shed 6 bases, J shed 2 bases, and the junction held 8 bases outside the gene matches. Germline V gives CDR1 MNHNY, CDR2 SVGAGI (reference sequence). This CDR3 comprises 15 residues. Here the CDR3 DNA reads TGTGCCAGCAGAATATCGGGACAGGGTACCTACGAGCAGTACTTC. Its protein product is CASRISGQGTYEQYF.

This clone was seen a handful of times. The chain has TRBV29-1 and TRBJ1-1; weak D call: TRBD1 (6 bases). Deletions cut 7 bases from V and 6 bases from J, with 18 bases between. This CDR3 comprises 13 residues. Germline-derived CDR1 and CDR2 are SQVTM and ANQGSEA. Here the CDR3 reads CSATSDRQAEAFF. In DNA, the CDR3 is TGCAGCGCTACCTCAGACAGGCAAGCTGAAGCTTTCTTT.

This chain uses TRBV4-2 with TRBJ2-7; 7 bases map to TRBD2. Losses at the gene ends were 0 bases for V and 4 bases for J; bases not matched to a gene: 18. Germline loops: CDR1 LGHNA, CDR2 YNFKEQ. The CDR3 has 19 residues. The CDR3 region is CASSQDSPGRLRERYEQYF. CDR3 coding DNA: TGTGCCAGCAGCCAAGACTCTCCAGGCAGGTTGCGGGAGCGGTACGAGCAGTACTTC.

Comments on this clone: The same CDR3 is also encoded by other DNA sequences in this sample. This chain joins TRBV2 and TRBJ1-3; D call uncertain. V was pared by 3 bases and J by 5 bases, with 5 bases between. The CDR3 totals 12 residues. Germline V lookup: CDR1 SNHLY, CDR2 FYNNEI. The CDR3 sequence is CASSDGRNTIYF. The CDR3 DNA is TGTGCCAGCAGTGATGGGCGAAACACCATATATTTT.

On this clone itself: At the DNA level, this CDR3 is encoded by other sequences in the same sample as well. The chain couples TRBV4-1 to TRBJ2-7; 11 nucleotides match TRBD2. The germline gives CDR1 MGHRA, CDR2 YSYEKL. This CDR3 comprises 15 residues. The V gene end was trimmed by 2 bases and the J gene end by 2 bases; junction bases not matched to a gene: 2. CDR3 bases: TGCGCCAGCAGCCAATTAGCGGGAGGGCCCTACGAGCAGTACTTC. Protein sequence: CASSQLAGGPYEQYF.

The gene calls are TRBV5-4 and TRBJ2-1; D not resolved. V shed 0 bases and J shed 0 bases, with 10 bases lying between them. The CDR3 runs 16 residues. CDR1 is SGHNT, CDR2 YYREEE, per germline (reference sequence). CDR3 region: CASSLAYSGSYNEQFF. The CDR3, as DNA: TGTGCCAGCAGCTTGGCCTATTCCGGCTCCTACAATGAGCAGTTCTTC.

The chain employs TRBV6-1 and TRBJ1-1; D is unresolved. Trimming removed 3 bases from V and 0 bases from J, with 8 bases in between. Per the germline V gene, CDR1 is MNHNS and CDR2 is SASEGT. This CDR3 has 14 amino acids. The CDR3 loop reads CASSDLGMNTEAFF. The CDR3 DNA reads TGTGCCAGCAGTGATCTGGGAATGAACACTGAAGCTTTCTTT.

The chain uses TRBV11-2 and TRBJ1-1, with D tentatively TRBD1 (6 bases). CDR1 SGHAT and CDR2 FQNNGV come from the germline V gene. The germline V and J ends were trimmed by 2 bases and 1 base, with 8 bases remaining between them. This CDR3 has 14 amino acids. The chain's CDR3 is CASSLTGRNTEAFF. In nucleotides, the CDR3 is TGTGCCAGCAGCTTAACAGGGAGGAACACTGAAGCTTTCTTT.

This sequence joins TRBV28 and TRBJ2-7, with D perhaps matching TRBD1 (5 bases). V lost 7 bases and J lost 1, with 14 bases in between. The CDR3 has 14 amino acids. Germline V CDR1 and CDR2: MDHEN, SYDVKM. The DNA for the CDR3 is TGTGCCAGCACTAGAACAGGAACATCCTACGAGCAGTACTTC. It specifies CASTRTGTSYEQYF.